The T cell receptor beta chain described here comes from a study of blood T cells in healthy people across ages. Sample-barcoded 5' priming and a J-beta primer mix drove a second PCR of 7 to 11 cycles. Each CDR3 protein gets one entry after TCRdb re-called the 5' RACE reads with MiXCR. The sample records about a million distinct CDR3 sequences, around two fifths being singletons. With 4 bases clipped from V and 7 bases from J, the junction kept 7 bases outside the gene matches. The CDR3 totals 13 residues. Germline-derived CDR1 and CDR2 are SGHRS and YFSETQ. This clonotype was seen a handful of times.

J is TRBJ1-1 and V is TRBV5-1; 7 bases agree with TRBD1. This sequence originates from a man between 18 and 35 years old in good health. The source material was blood. The CDR3 bases are TGCGCCAGCAGCGTTGGGACAGCCATTGAAGCTTTCTTT. Translation: CASSVGTAIEAFF.